Listed below are T cell receptor beta chains from one sample, sequenced in a study of spatial heterogeneity in lung cancer. One entry per CDR3 protein results from TCRdb running MiXCR on the 5' RACE reads. The sample contains 49,000 or so distinct CDR3 sequences, 12% of which appear only once. The sequenced sample was PBMCs, obtained at surgery. The receptors derive from a female donor with early-stage non-small cell lung cancer. The CDR3 runs from the conserved cysteine through the conserved F or W. Fields, in order: clone size, D gene, J gene, V gene, CDR3 protein, CDR3 DNA. A D gene is named only where the DNA matches it firmly. The size of a clone is reported for some rows only, either as once, few or many, or as a class for expanded clones.

few,TRBD2,TRBJ2-2,TRBV5-6,CASYPAGGPNTGELFF,TGTGCCAGCTACCCCGCGGGGGGGCCTAACACCGGGGAGCTGTTTTTT
.,.,TRBJ2-1,TRBV11-2,CASSLGSARRTEQFF,TGTGCCAGCAGCTTAGGATCCGCCCGGAGGACAGAGCAGTTCTTC
few,.,TRBJ1-1,TRBV7-9,CASSLDGGPGTEAFF,TGTGCCAGCAGCTTAGATGGGGGACCGGGCACTGAAGCTTTCTTT
few,.,TRBJ2-5,TRBV5-5,CASSPENRVEATQYF,TGTGCCAGCAGCCCAGAGAACAGGGTGGAGGCGACCCAGTACTTC
.,.,TRBJ2-3,TRBV7-3,CASSPGTRQGADTQYF,TGTGCCAGCAGCCCTGGGACTAGGCAGGGGGCAGATACGCAGTATTTT
many,.,TRBJ1-6,TRBV14,CASSPTGTNSPLHF,TGTGCCAGCAGCCCCACAGGGACCAATTCACCCCTCCACTTT
.,.,TRBJ2-1,TRBV5-1,CASSLDPQGLTFF,TGCGCCAGCAGCTTGGATCCACAGGGTTTAACGTTCTTC
many,.,TRBJ1-1,TRBV4-3,CASRGEGDAAEAFF,TGCGCCAGCAGAGGGGAGGGGGACGCCGCTGAAGCTTTCTTT
few,.,TRBJ2-3,TRBV19,CASSMEGDEADTQYF,TGTGCCAGTAGTATGGAGGGAGACGAGGCAGATACGCAGTATTTT
many,.,TRBJ2-7,TRBV18,CASSLGRSEQYF,TGTGCCAGCTCACTCGGACGGTCCGAGCAGTACTTC
.,.,TRBJ2-7,TRBV2,CASSETVQQASYEQYF,TGTGCCAGCAGTGAAACCGTACAACAGGCCTCCTACGAGCAGTACTTC
.,.,TRBJ2-4,TRBV14,CASSQVGGRENIQYF,TGTGCCAGCAGCCAAGTAGGTGGCAGGGAAAACATTCAGTACTTC
few,TRBD2,TRBJ2-1,TRBV19,CASSPYDGGALEQFF,TGTGCCAGTAGTCCGTATGACGGGGGGGCCCTGGAGCAGTTCTTC
few,TRBD1,TRBJ2-2,TRBV7-8,CASSLRGTGNTGELFF,TGTGCCAGCAGCTTACGAGGGACAGGGAACACCGGGGAGCTGTTTTTT
few,TRBD1,TRBJ1-4,TRBV20-1,CSAQTGINEKLFF,TGCAGTGCTCAGACAGGGATTAATGAAAAACTGTTTTTT
few,.,TRBJ1-4,TRBV7-2,CASSSVDGSEKLFF,TGTGCCAGCAGCTCCGTAGACGGGAGTGAAAAACTGTTTTTT
few,.,TRBJ1-4,TRBV29-1,CSVSQGTLGEKLFF,TGCAGCGTGTCACAGGGAACGTTGGGTGAAAAACTGTTTTTT
few,.,TRBJ2-1,TRBV28,CASSKGVGPNNEQFF,TGTGCCAGCAGTAAAGGGGTAGGGCCGAACAATGAGCAGTTCTTC
few,TRBD1,TRBJ1-5,TRBV6-2/TRBV6-3,CASSYVSGQGGRSQPQHF,TGTGCCAGCAGTTACGTATCGGGACAGGGTGGTCGTAGCCAGCCCCAGCATTTT
many,TRBD1,TRBJ1-2,TRBV3-1,CASSPGTGGTLNYGYTF,TGTGCCAGCAGCCCCGGGACAGGGGGAACCCTAAACTATGGCTACACCTTC
.,.,TRBJ2-1,TRBV7-2,CASSLYSGEQFF,TGTGCCAGCAGCTTATATTCGGGTGAGCAGTTCTTC
.,.,TRBJ1-1,TRBV20-1,CSVDVVVRSGLRASGTEAFF,TGCAGTGTAGATGTCGTGGTTCGATCGGGACTTAGGGCATCTGGCACTGAAGCTTTCTTT